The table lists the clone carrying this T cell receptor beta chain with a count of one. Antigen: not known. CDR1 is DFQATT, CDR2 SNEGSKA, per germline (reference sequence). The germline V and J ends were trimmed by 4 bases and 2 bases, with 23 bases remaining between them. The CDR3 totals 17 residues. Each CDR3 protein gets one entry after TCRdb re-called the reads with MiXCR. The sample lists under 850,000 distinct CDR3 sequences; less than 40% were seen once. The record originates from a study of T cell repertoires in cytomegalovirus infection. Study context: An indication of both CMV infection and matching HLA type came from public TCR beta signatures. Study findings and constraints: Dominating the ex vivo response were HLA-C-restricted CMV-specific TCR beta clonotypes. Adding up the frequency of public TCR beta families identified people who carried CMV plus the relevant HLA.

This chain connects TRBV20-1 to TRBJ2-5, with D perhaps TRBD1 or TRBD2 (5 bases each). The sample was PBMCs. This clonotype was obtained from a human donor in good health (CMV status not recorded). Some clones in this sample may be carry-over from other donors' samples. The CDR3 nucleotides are TGCAGTGCTACAAGGTCTGCCACGGGACGGATTCAAGAGACCCAGTACTTC. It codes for CSATRSATGRIQETQYF.